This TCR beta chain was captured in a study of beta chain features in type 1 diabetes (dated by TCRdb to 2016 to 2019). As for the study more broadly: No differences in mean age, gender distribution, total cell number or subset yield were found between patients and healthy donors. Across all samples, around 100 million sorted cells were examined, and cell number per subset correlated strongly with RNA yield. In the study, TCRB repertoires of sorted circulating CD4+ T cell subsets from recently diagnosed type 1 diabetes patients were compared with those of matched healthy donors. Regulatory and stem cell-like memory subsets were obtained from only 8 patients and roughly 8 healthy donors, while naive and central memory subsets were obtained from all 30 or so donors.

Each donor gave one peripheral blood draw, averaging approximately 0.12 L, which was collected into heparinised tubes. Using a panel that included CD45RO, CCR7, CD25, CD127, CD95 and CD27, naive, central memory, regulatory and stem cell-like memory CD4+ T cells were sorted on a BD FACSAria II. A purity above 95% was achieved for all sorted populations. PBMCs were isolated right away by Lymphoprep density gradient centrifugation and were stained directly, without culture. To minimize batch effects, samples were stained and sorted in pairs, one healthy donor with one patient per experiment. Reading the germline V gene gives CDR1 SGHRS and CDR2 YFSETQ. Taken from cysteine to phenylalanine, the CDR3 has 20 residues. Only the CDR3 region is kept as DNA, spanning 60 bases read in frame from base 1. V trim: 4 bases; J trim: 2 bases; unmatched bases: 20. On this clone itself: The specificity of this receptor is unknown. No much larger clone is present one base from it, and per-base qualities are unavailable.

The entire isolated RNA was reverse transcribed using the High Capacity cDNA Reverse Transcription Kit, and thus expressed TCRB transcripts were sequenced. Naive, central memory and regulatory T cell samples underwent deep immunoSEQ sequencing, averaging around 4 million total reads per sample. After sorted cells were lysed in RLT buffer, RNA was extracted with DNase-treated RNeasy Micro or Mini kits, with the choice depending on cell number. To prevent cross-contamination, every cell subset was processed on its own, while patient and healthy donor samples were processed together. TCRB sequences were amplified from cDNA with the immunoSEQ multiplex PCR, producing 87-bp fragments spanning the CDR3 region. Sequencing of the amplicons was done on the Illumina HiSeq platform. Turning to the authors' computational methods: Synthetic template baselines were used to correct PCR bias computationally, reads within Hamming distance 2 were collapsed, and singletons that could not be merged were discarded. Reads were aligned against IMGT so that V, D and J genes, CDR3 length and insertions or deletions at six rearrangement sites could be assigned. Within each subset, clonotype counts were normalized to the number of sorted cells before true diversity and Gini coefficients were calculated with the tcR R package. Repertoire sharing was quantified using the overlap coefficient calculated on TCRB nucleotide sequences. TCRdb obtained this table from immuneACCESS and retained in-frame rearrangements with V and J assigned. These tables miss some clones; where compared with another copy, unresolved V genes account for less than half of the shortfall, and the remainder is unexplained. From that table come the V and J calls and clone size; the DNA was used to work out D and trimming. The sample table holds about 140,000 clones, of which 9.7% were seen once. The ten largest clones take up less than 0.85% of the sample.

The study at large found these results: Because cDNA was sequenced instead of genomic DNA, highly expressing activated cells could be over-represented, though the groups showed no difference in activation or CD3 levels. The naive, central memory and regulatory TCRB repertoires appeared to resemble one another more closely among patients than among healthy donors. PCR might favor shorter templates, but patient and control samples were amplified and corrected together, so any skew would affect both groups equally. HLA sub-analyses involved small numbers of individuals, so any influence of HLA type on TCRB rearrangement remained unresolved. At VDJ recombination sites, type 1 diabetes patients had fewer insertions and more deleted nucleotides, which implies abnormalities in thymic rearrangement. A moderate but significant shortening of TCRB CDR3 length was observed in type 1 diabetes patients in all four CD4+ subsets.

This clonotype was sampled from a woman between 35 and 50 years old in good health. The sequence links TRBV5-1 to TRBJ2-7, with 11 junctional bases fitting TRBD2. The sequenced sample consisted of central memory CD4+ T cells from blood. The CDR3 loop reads CASSVMGLAGGHLKPYEQYF. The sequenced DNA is TGCGCCAGCAGCGTCATGGGGCTAGCGGGGGGCCATCTCAAGCCCTACGAGCAGTACTTC.